This T cell receptor beta chain came from a study of blood T cell repertoires in COVID-19. About the research overall: Sample material is recorded as cDNA or gDNA derived from T cells, B-cell-depleted T cells, or PBMCs.

Source study methods: Reference gene primer amplification in the assay estimated nucleated cell counts. Sequencing was performed with immunoSEQ multiplex PCR; in TCRdb, only in-frame clones are kept and a portion is missing. The V and J calls and clone size come from that table; D and trimming were worked out from the DNA. Here the sample spans some 160,000 clones, approximately 83% being singletons. This CDR3 is 16 amino acids long. Losses at the gene ends were 1 base for V and 7 bases for J; bases not matched to a gene: 9. Per germline, CDR1 MGHRA and CDR2 YSYEKL. This clone was recorded many times.

The material sequenced was peripheral blood. The receptor was isolated from a man in his 70s with active or convalescent COVID-19. The chain links TRBV4-1 to TRBJ2-1; 8 positions agree with TRBD2. The CDR3 DNA reads TGCGCCAGCAGCCAAGTGGGCCGGGAGGGCCTGAATGAGCAGTTCTTC. Amino acid sequence: CASSQVGREGLNEQFF.